The next 24 T cell receptor beta chains were all read from a single sample in a study of CD8 T cells in ankylosing spondylitis. TCRdb called the 5' RACE reads again in MiXCR, with one record for every CDR3 protein. The sample lists 200,000 or so distinct CDR3 sequences; 13% were seen once. The sample consisted of blood, either unsorted or a sorted T cell fraction (not recorded which). The receptors derive from a female donor with ankylosing spondylitis or in good health (not recorded which).

At least ten counts were recorded for this clonotype. The chain carries TRBV27 and TRBJ1-2; D is possibly TRBD1 (6 bases). V dropped 5 bases and J dropped 3 bases, with 22 bases sitting between them. This CDR3 comprises 17 residues. Germline-derived CDR1 and CDR2 are MNHEY and SMNVEV (reference sequence). CDR3 DNA sequence: TGTGCCAGCAGTCCATGGGGGGGGGCAATCCAAGACTATGGCTACACCTTC. Protein sequence: CASSPWGGAIQDYGYTF.

This clonotype was observed at least ten times. The genes are TRBV20-1 and TRBJ1-5, with D unclear. The germline V gene has CDR1 DFQATT and CDR2 SNEGSKA (reference sequence). V lost 6 bases and J lost 0, with 12 bases in between. CDR3 length: 14 residues. This chain's CDR3 is CSAPTPYSNQPQHF. The CDR3 DNA reads as TGCAGTGCCCCTACACCATATAGCAATCAGCCCCAGCATTTT.

This clonotype was seen ten or more times. The chain joins TRBV12-3 or TRBV12-4 to TRBJ2-7; 8 bases are a match to TRBD2. The CDR3 spans 15 residues. V shed 5 bases, J shed 2 bases, and the junction held 8 bases outside the gene matches. CDR3 residues: CASSTVNSGTYEQYF. The CDR3 DNA reads TGTGCCAGCAGTACCGTGAATAGCGGGACCTACGAGCAGTACTTC.

This clonotype was seen a handful of times. The chain couples TRBV5-5 to TRBJ2-3; weak D call: TRBD2 (5 bases). The CDR3 runs 15 residues. Per germline, CDR1 SGHKS and CDR2 YYEKEE (reference sequence). Between the trimmed V and J ends, which lost 3 bases and 2 bases, there was a span of 13 bases. CDR3 in DNA: TGTGCCAGCAGCTCGGACGGACTTACCACAGATACGCAGTATTTT. Its protein is CASSSDGLTTDTQYF. The full variable domain, its missing parts supplied by reference TRBV5-5 and TRBJ2-3, is DAGVTQSPTHLIKTRGQQVTLRCSPISGHKSVSWYQQVLGQGPQFIFQYYEKEERGRGNFPDRFSARQFPNYSSELNVNALLLGDSALYLCASSSDGLTTDTQYFGPGTRLTVL.

This clonotype has at least ten counts. This rearrangement joins TRBV12-3 or TRBV12-4 to TRBJ1-1; D call uncertain. V dropped 0 bases and J dropped 1 base, with 6 bases sitting between them. The CDR3 extends over 14 amino acids. The CDR3 nucleotides read TGTGCCAGCAGTTTAGCCATCACGAACACTGAAGCTTTCTTT. It codes for CASSLAITNTEAFF.

This clonotype was seen ten or more times. The chain combines TRBV20-1 with TRBJ1-1; D not certain. Trimming cost V 2 bases and J 4 bases, with 8 bases left between them. Germline-derived CDR1 and CDR2 are DFQATT and SNEGSKA (reference sequence). This CDR3 is 12 amino acids long. CDR3 nucleotides: TGCAGTGCTAGATCCGGAGTCACTGAAGCTTTCTTT. Translated, it gives CSARSGVTEAFF.

The chain couples TRBV6-2 or TRBV6-3 to TRBJ2-2; D is unclear. The germline CDR1 and CDR2 sequences are MNHEY and SVGEGT. V was cut by 5 bases and J by 4 bases, with 14 bases left in between. The CDR3 has 15 residues. CDR3 protein: CASSPPFRRTGELFF. The CDR3 region has the DNA TGTGCCAGCAGTCCTCCTTTCCGTCGCACCGGGGAGCTGTTTTTT.

The rearrangement links TRBV12-3 or TRBV12-4 to TRBJ1-3, with TRBD1 as a possible D gene (6 bases). This CDR3 is 15 amino acids long. Trimming left V 3 bases short and J 4 bases short, with 13 bases between. The CDR3 coding sequence is TGTGCCAGCAGTTTTCAAGCAGGGACAGGAAACACCATATATTTT. This translates into CASSFQAGTGNTIYF.

This chain joins TRBV5-1 and TRBJ2-6; the match to TRBD1 covers 9 bases. Per the germline V gene, CDR1 is SGHRS and CDR2 is YFSETQ. CDR3 length: 17 residues. Trimming removed 3 bases from V and 0 bases from J; junction bases left unmatched: 4. The DNA of the CDR3 is TGCGCCAGCAGCTCCTGGGACAGGGTCTCTGGGGCCAACGTCCTGACTTTC. Its translation: CASSSWDRVSGANVLTF.

Ten or more counts support this clonotype. This chain joins TRBV15 and TRBJ2-2, with D perhaps TRBD1 (5 bases). Germline-derived CDR1 and CDR2 are LNHNV and YYDKDF (reference sequence). Trimming left V 0 bases short and J 5 bases short, with 7 bases between. The CDR3 runs 14 residues. The CDR3, as DNA: TGTGCCACCAGCAGAGATCCAGGGACCGGGGAGCTGTTTTTT. It encodes CATSRDPGTGELFF.

J is TRBJ2-1 and V is TRBV3-1; D call uncertain. Looked up from germline, CDR1 is LGHDT and CDR2 is YNNKEL (reference sequence). With 1 base removed from V and 0 bases from J, the gap between germline ends came to 7 bases. The CDR3 consists of 15 residues. The CDR3 DNA sequence: TGTGCCAGCAGCCAAGGACTCTTCTCCTACAATGAGCAGTTCTTC. Translated, it gives CASSQGLFSYNEQFF.

Ten or more counts support this clonotype. CDR3 sequence: CASSPEFSPYNEQFF. CDR3 nucleotides: TGTGCCAGCAGTCCGGAGTTTTCCCCCTACAATGAGCAGTTCTTC. The chain links TRBV28 to TRBJ2-1, with D uncertain. From germline, CDR1 is MDHEN and CDR2 SYDVKM. The CDR3 is made up of 15 amino acids. Trimming stripped 5 bases from V and 2 bases from J, with 13 bases between.

This clonotype was detected only a few times. The V gene is TRBV12-3 or TRBV12-4, the J gene TRBJ2-1; TRBD1 aligns across 9 bases. The CDR3 sequence is 14 residues long. With 6 bases clipped from V and 8 bases from J, the junction kept 8 bases outside the gene matches. CDR3 sequence reads: CASRLGQGSDEQFF. Here the CDR3 DNA reads TGTGCCAGCAGACTGGGACAGGGCTCGGATGAGCAGTTCTTC.

This clonotype was observed a handful of times. The chain employs TRBV20-1 and TRBJ2-1; perhaps TRBD2 as D (6 bases). V was cut by 2 bases and J by 8 bases, with 10 bases left in between. Germline lookup yields CDR1 DFQATT and CDR2 SNEGSKA (reference sequence). CDR3 length: 12 residues. CDR3 sequence: CSARWERDEQFF. The CDR3 DNA reads as TGCAGTGCTAGATGGGAGCGGGATGAGCAGTTCTTC.

In this sample, this clonotype turned up many times. The V and J genes are TRBV15 and TRBJ2-7; D may match TRBD1 or TRBD2 (5 bases each). Germline CDR1 and CDR2: LNHNV and YYDKDF (reference sequence). The CDR3 runs 15 residues. V dropped 0 bases and J dropped 3 bases, with 12 bases sitting between them. The CDR3 DNA is TGTGCCACCAGCAGAGATGGGGGTCCCTACTACGAGCAGTACTTC. This sequence encodes CATSRDGGPYYEQYF.

The sample holds a few counts of this clonotype. V usage is TRBV27 and J usage is TRBJ2-1; TRBD2 aligns across 8 bases. This CDR3 has 13 amino acids. V gave up 7 bases and J gave up 9 bases; unmatched junction bases: 8. From germline, CDR1 is MNHEY and CDR2 SMNVEV (reference sequence). The CDR3 loop is CASTSGSLSEQFF. CDR3 sequence (DNA): TGTGCCAGCACCAGCGGGAGCCTCAGTGAGCAGTTCTTC.

This clonotype has at least ten counts. This chain connects TRBV5-1 to TRBJ2-1; D is unresolved. V lost 4 bases and J lost 14, with 25 bases in between. This CDR3 is built from 15 residues. Germline V gene lookup returns CDR1 SGHRS and CDR2 YFSETQ. Here the CDR3 DNA reads TGCGCCAGCAGCCTGGTTGGAGACGGCGTTGGTTTGGAGTTCTTC. Protein sequence: CASSLVGDGVGLEFF.

This clonotype was counted many times. J is TRBJ2-7 and V is TRBV9; either TRBD1 or TRBD2 may fit D (6 bases each). V was cut by 4 bases and J by 6 bases, with 20 bases left in between. The CDR3 extends over 15 amino acids. Looked up from germline, CDR1 is SGDLS and CDR2 is YYNGEE. The CDR3 loop reads CASSPQGGRDGEQYF. In nucleotides, the CDR3 is TGTGCCAGCAGCCCTCAAGGGGGGCGGGACGGCGAGCAGTACTTC.

This clonotype occurred many times. The chain uses TRBV12-3 or TRBV12-4 and TRBJ1-4; unclear D gene. The ends were cut back, 3 bases at V and 3 bases at J, with 8 bases in the middle. This CDR3 contains 14 residues. CDR3 DNA: TGTGCCAGCAGTTTTAGAATCCCTAATGAAAAACTGTTTTTT. It translates to CASSFRIPNEKLFF.

This clonotype has ten or more counts. The chain couples TRBV10-3 to TRBJ2-3, with a tentative D call TRBD2 (5 bases). Between the trimmed V and J ends, which lost 0 bases and 3 bases, there was a span of 10 bases. The CDR3 is made up of 15 amino acids. Germline-derived CDR1 and CDR2 are ENHRY and SYGVKD. The CDR3 DNA is TGTGCCATCAGTGAGTCGGGGAGCACGACAGATACGCAGTATTTT. It is translated as CAISESGSTTDTQYF.

This clonotype was observed at least ten times. The J gene is TRBJ2-6, the V gene TRBV20-1; D ambiguous. With 1 base removed from V and 0 bases from J, the gap between germline ends came to 7 bases. CDR3 size: 15 residues. Germline-derived CDR1 and CDR2 are DFQATT and SNEGSKA (reference sequence). CDR3 DNA sequence: TGCAGTGCTAGAGTGCCGTACTCTGGGGCCAACGTCCTGACTTTC. Encoded protein: CSARVPYSGANVLTF.

This rearrangement joins TRBV20-1 to TRBJ2-1; TRBD2 matches 9 bases. This CDR3 contains 16 residues. Germline CDR1 is DFQATT and CDR2 is SNEGSKA (reference sequence). The V segment lost 5 bases and the J segment 9 bases; nucleotides outside the gene matches: 17. The CDR3 here is CSAGSLLAGSGGEQFF. The CDR3 nucleotides read TGCAGTGCTGGATCCCTCCTAGCGGGGTCGGGGGGTGAGCAGTTCTTC.

This clonotype was seen a few times. The rearrangement uses TRBV5-1 and TRBJ1-1, with 12 bases that match TRBD1. The length of the CDR3 is 17 residues. J was trimmed by 5 bases and V by 4 bases; bases with no gene match: 12. CDR1 is SGHRS and CDR2 is YFSETQ in the germline V gene. The CDR3 bases are TGCGCCAGCAGCCCAGGAGGGACAGGGGGCCTTCAGACTGAAGCTTTCTTT. This translates into CASSPGGTGGLQTEAFF.

This clonotype was detected a few times. This rearrangement joins TRBV20-1 to TRBJ2-7; 7 positions agree with TRBD2. This CDR3 has 13 amino acids. The germline gives CDR1 DFQATT, CDR2 SNEGSKA (reference sequence). V lost 3 bases to trimming and J lost 5 bases; unmatched junction nucleotides: 7. CDR3 residues: CSARWEGLDEQYF. CDR3 DNA: TGCAGTGCTAGGTGGGAGGGCCTGGACGAGCAGTACTTC.